This entry is about one T cell receptor beta chain. The study drew participants aged roughly 18 to 95 years from approximately 25 US areas. Donors of Cohort 3 who recovered were those that had two negative PCRs, clearance, or symptom resolution. Sequenced by immunoSEQ multiplex PCR; TCRdb stores in-frame clones only, minus some. The sample carries about 140,000 clones, about 90% recorded once. This sample is drawn from a study of blood T cell repertoires in COVID-19. Study as a whole: Sources were T cells, B-cell-depleted T cells, or PBMCs; the material itself was cDNA or gDNA.

The sequencing input was PBMCs or T cells enriched from blood (not recorded which). The sequence was obtained from a man in his 60s who had recovered from COVID-19.

The CDR3 DNA is TGTGCCAGCAGTGATTGGAAGGGGGTCCAGCCCCAGCATTTT. The encoded protein is CASSDWKGVQPQHF. The chain has TRBV6-1 and TRBJ1-5; perhaps TRBD1 as D (6 bases). The CDR3 is 14 amino acids. CDR1 and CDR2 from the germline V gene are MNHNS and SASEGT. V lost 3 bases and J lost 7, with 13 bases in between.